This is a list of T cell receptor beta chains from one sample in a study of human T cells and chemical hapten exposure. MiXCR, run by TCRdb on the RACE reads, gives a single entry per CDR3 protein. The table has about 120,000 distinct CDR3 sequences, about 12% seen once. The sample was whole blood, taken in connection with sensitization to the hapten diphenylcyclopropenone (DPC). These receptor sequences come from a woman in her fifties or sixties with alopecia areata. Some clones in this sample may be carry-over from other donors' samples. CDR3s include the opening cysteine and the closing phenylalanine or tryptophan. The order of the fields is V gene, clone size, D gene, J gene, CDR3 protein, CDR3 DNA. D genes are given only for firm matches. Clone size is shown for a subset of rows, as once, few, many or a class of expanded clone.

TRBV5-8	many	.	TRBJ1-1	CASSNRVSGLAFF	TGTGCCAGCAGCAATAGGGTTTCGGGACTGGCTTTCTTT
TRBV28	few	.	TRBJ1-6	CACNGPKNSPLHF	TGTGCCTGTAATGGACCGAAGAATTCACCCCTCCACTTT
TRBV28	.	TRBD1	TRBJ2-6	CASSSGTEGANVLTF	TGTGCCAGCAGCTCAGGGACAGAGGGGGCCAACGTCCTGACTTTC
TRBV29-1	.	.	TRBJ1-1	CSVVRGLNTEAFF	TGCAGCGTTGTACGGGGTTTGAACACTGAAGCTTTCTTT
TRBV11-2	.	.	TRBJ1-1	CASSPQDSEAFF	TGTGCCAGCAGCCCGCAGGACTCTGAAGCTTTCTTT
TRBV28	many	.	TRBJ2-7	CASSPRTAKYF	TGTGCCAGCAGTCCTAGGACAGCAAAGTACTTC
TRBV6-5	many	.	TRBJ2-7	CASSYSRASPYEQYF	TGTGCCAGCAGTTACTCGAGAGCAAGTCCCTACGAGCAGTACTTC
TRBV20-1	few	.	TRBJ1-4	CSAAPRATFYEKLFF	TGCAGTGCCGCCCCTCGGGCCACTTTTTATGAAAAACTGTTTTTT
TRBV28	many	.	TRBJ1-2	CASRESNYGYTF	TGTGCCAGCAGGGAATCTAACTATGGCTACACCTTC
TRBV2	.	.	TRBJ2-5	CASSPALETQYF	TGTGCCAGTTCCCCGGCTCTGGAGACCCAGTACTTC
TRBV11-2	many	.	TRBJ2-7	CASSLDYSSYEQYF	TGTGCCAGCAGCTTGGACTACAGCTCCTACGAGCAGTACTTC
TRBV11-2	many	.	TRBJ1-3	CASSSLPRTAHSGNTIYF	TGTGCCAGCAGCTCGCTACCCCGGACAGCCCACTCTGGAAACACCATATATTTT
TRBV10-1	few	.	TRBJ1-2	CASSEQGVDYGYTF	TGCGCCAGCAGTGAGCAGGGAGTGGACTATGGCTACACCTTC
TRBV20-1	few	TRBD1	TRBJ2-3	CSAYGQASFHSSTDTQYF	TGCAGTGCTTACGGACAGGCTAGCTTCCACAGTAGCACAGATACGCAGTATTTT
TRBV28	.	.	TRBJ2-1	CASISSYNEQFF	TGTGCCAGTATAAGCTCCTACAATGAGCAGTTCTTC
TRBV7-2	few	.	TRBJ2-1	CASSLESGSRYNEQFF	TGTGCCAGCAGCTTAGAATCCGGGTCCCGATACAATGAGCAGTTCTTC
TRBV29-1	.	.	TRBJ1-5	CSVRGGGSNQPQHF	TGCAGCGTTAGGGGCGGGGGTAGCAATCAGCCCCAGCATTTT
TRBV5-8	many	.	TRBJ2-1	CASSLGGGRYNEQFF	TGTGCCAGCAGCTTGGGGGGGGGCCGCTACAATGAGCAGTTCTTC
TRBV29-1	.	TRBD1	TRBJ2-3	CSVDRGLEADTQYF	TGCAGCGTTGACAGGGGGCTCGAGGCAGATACGCAGTATTTT
TRBV7-2	few	.	TRBJ1-1	CASSLVGQLRSEAFF	TGTGCCAGCAGCTTAGTCGGCCAGTTGCGCTCTGAAGCTTTCTTT
TRBV20-1	many	TRBD2	TRBJ2-2	CSAAVRGSRERDTGELFF	TGCAGTGCTGCTGTCCGGGGTTCGCGGGAGAGGGACACCGGGGAGCTGTTTTTT
TRBV14	many	.	TRBJ2-7	CASSPGQRATYEQYF	TGTGCCAGCAGTCCCGGACAGAGGGCAACCTACGAGCAGTACTTC
TRBV29-1	many	.	TRBJ1-1	CSVTIVEAFF	TGCAGCGTTACCATCGTGGAGGCTTTCTTT
TRBV6-5	few	.	TRBJ1-4	CASSYSPVGGKLFF	TGTGCCAGCAGTTACTCACCAGTGGGGGGAAAACTGTTTTTT
TRBV28	many	.	TRBJ2-7	CASSRYEQYF	TGTGCCAGCAGCCGCTACGAGCAGTACTTC
TRBV7-9	many	.	TRBJ1-5	CASSLEGRGIGQPQHF	TGTGCCAGCAGCTTGGAGGGGAGGGGAATAGGTCAGCCCCAGCATTTT
TRBV7-2	.	TRBD2	TRBJ2-1	CASSLGGSGAYNEQFF	TGTGCCAGCAGCTTAGGGGGTAGCGGGGCCTACAATGAGCAGTTCTTC
TRBV18	.	.	TRBJ1-1	CASSPLQGMTTEAFF	TGTGCCAGCTCACCACTTCAGGGGATGACAACTGAAGCTTTCTTT
TRBV5-1	few	.	TRBJ2-7	CASSSDGSYEQYF	TGCGCCAGCAGCTCGGACGGATCCTACGAGCAGTACTTC
TRBV6-9	.	.	TRBJ1-3	CATSWISGNTIYF	TGTGCCACCAGCTGGATCTCTGGAAACACCATATATTTT
TRBV4-3	few	.	TRBJ2-7	CASSQGTRYEQYF	TGCGCCAGCAGCCAGGGGACCCGATACGAGCAGTACTTC
TRBV29-1	many	.	TRBJ2-4	CSVAQPGDIQYF	TGCAGCGTTGCCCAGCCCGGGGACATTCAGTACTTC
TRBV6-5	many	TRBD2	TRBJ2-3	CASSDRAGPVTDTQYF	TGTGCCAGCAGTGACCGAGCGGGGCCGGTGACAGATACGCAGTATTTT
TRBV7-2	few	TRBD1	TRBJ2-5	CASSLVRQGEETQYF	TGTGCCAGCAGCTTAGTGAGACAGGGGGAAGAGACCCAGTACTTC
TRBV18	many	.	TRBJ1-2	CASSPDEQRGYTF	TGTGCCAGCTCACCGGACGAGCAGCGGGGCTACACCTTC
TRBV27	many	.	TRBJ2-7	CASSTYRELSYEQYF	TGTGCCAGCAGTACCTACAGGGAGCTCTCCTACGAGCAGTACTTC
TRBV7-2	.	.	TRBJ1-1	CASSFPGGRAFF	TGTGCCAGCAGCTTTCCCGGGGGTAGAGCTTTCTTT
TRBV7-9	few	.	TRBJ1-1	CASSFSTNTEAFF	TGTGCCAGCAGCTTTAGTACGAACACTGAAGCTTTCTTT
TRBV4-3	.	TRBD1	TRBJ2-1	CASSPGTGGNEQFF	TGCGCCAGCAGCCCCGGGACAGGGGGCAATGAGCAGTTCTTC
TRBV5-8	.	.	TRBJ2-7	CAHDRYSYEQYF	TGTGCCCACGACAGGTACTCCTACGAGCAGTACTTC
TRBV12-2	.	.	TRBJ1-5	CASRLFPSAGDNQPQHF	TGTGCAAGTCGCTTATTTCCCTCGGCGGGGGACAATCAGCCCCAGCATTTT